Following are 20 T cell receptor beta chains from one sample sequenced in a study of T-cell memory formation after mild COVID-19. From the 5' RACE reads, TCRdb called clonotypes with MiXCR, one entry per CDR3 protein. The sample contains a few hundred thousand distinct CDR3 sequences, roughly a tenth of which appear only once. The sequenced material came from PBMCs or a T cell subset sorted from them (not recorded which). All receptors come from a man aged 18 to 30 who had mild COVID-19 (a few samples of this study predate the infection). Cell type and time point are not known.

This clonotype has a handful of counts. The chain couples TRBV5-1 to TRBJ2-2, with 9 bases aligning to TRBD1. CDR1 and CDR2 from the germline V gene are SGHRS and YFSETQ. Trimming at V came to 3 bases and at J to 5 bases, leaving 5 bases not matched to a gene. The CDR3 covers 15 residues. For the CDR3, the DNA is TGCGCCAGCAGCTCCGGGACAGGGTGGACCGGGGAGCTGTTTTTT. It specifies CASSSGTGWTGELFF.

This clonotype occurred many times. The rearrangement links TRBV27 to TRBJ2-3; D unclear. Germline V gives CDR1 MNHEY, CDR2 SMNVEV (reference sequence). This CDR3 has 14 amino acids. Trimming took 6 bases from V and 1 from J, leaving 11 bases between them. CDR3 in amino acids: CASSPEWGTDTQYF. The CDR3 coding sequence is TGTGCCAGCAGCCCCGAATGGGGCACAGATACGCAGTATTTT.

This chain joins TRBV6-5 and TRBJ2-3; possible D gene TRBD2, 7 bases. The V gene lost 6 bases and the J gene lost 2 bases, with 18 bases spanning the gap. The V gene's germline CDR1 is MNHEY and CDR2 SVGAGI. The CDR3 length is 16 residues. CDR3 nucleotide sequence: TGTGCCAGCAGGGAAGTTTGGGGGGGCCACACAGATACGCAGTATTTT. Protein product: CASREVWGGHTDTQYF.

The CDR3 reads CASSRSKPLYGYTF. In nucleotides, the CDR3 is TGTGCCAGCAGCCGCTCTAAACCTCTCTATGGCTACACCTTC. This chain connects TRBV6-5 to TRBJ1-2; D remains ambiguous. The CDR3 sequence is 14 residues long. The germline gives CDR1 MNHEY, CDR2 SVGAGI. Trimming stripped 6 bases from V and 4 bases from J, with 15 bases between.

This clonotype was detected a few times. This chain connects TRBV5-6 to TRBJ1-1; D gene uncertain. Trimming stripped 2 bases from V and 4 bases from J, with 6 bases between. There are 12 residues in the CDR3. From germline, CDR1 is SGHDT and CDR2 YYEEEE. CDR3 residues: CASSFYSTEAFF. The DNA of the CDR3 is TGTGCCAGCAGCTTTTACAGCACTGAAGCTTTCTTT.

The sample holds a few counts of this clonotype. The rearrangement uses TRBV28 and TRBJ1-3; 9 positions agree with TRBD1. This CDR3 is built from 13 residues. Trimming at V came to 8 bases and at J to 3 bases, leaving 2 bases not matched to a gene. Germline CDR1 and CDR2: MDHEN and SYDVKM. The CDR3 is CASRDRVGNTIYF. In DNA form, the CDR3 reads TGTGCCAGCCGGGACAGGGTTGGAAACACCATATATTTT.

The chain has TRBV5-1 and TRBJ2-7, with 9 nucleotides matching TRBD1. Germline-derived CDR1 and CDR2 are SGHRS and YFSETQ. With V trimmed by 4 bases and J by 7 bases, 9 bases remained unmatched. The length of the CDR3 is 14 residues. CDR3 loop: CASSQGQGVSEQYV. DNA of the CDR3: TGCGCCAGCAGCCAGGGACAGGGAGTTTCGGAGCAGTACGTC.

This clonotype was observed a few times. This rearrangement joins TRBV20-1 to TRBJ2-5; D gene uncertain. The CDR3 has 13 residues. CDR1 and CDR2 from the germline V gene are DFQATT and SNEGSKA (reference sequence). The V end lost 0 bases, the J end lost 5 bases, and 10 bases lay between the germline ends. CDR3 region: CSAREALLETQYF. CDR3 nucleotides: TGCAGTGCTAGAGAGGCGCTACTGGAGACCCAGTACTTC.

This clonotype was detected a few times. The gene calls are TRBV5-6 and TRBJ2-2; D assignment may be TRBD1 or TRBD2 (5 bases each). CDR3 length equals 18 residues. Germline values: CDR1 SGHDT, CDR2 YYEEEE. V was pared by 0 bases and J by 1 base, with 16 bases between. CDR3 coding DNA: TGTGCCAGCAGCTTGGCCAATGTGGCAGGGAGGAACACCGGGGAGCTGTTTTTT. The encoded protein is CASSLANVAGRNTGELFF.

J is TRBJ2-7 and V is TRBV27; the match to TRBD1 covers 12 bases. The CDR3 runs to 15 residues. In germline, CDR1 is MNHEY, CDR2 SMNVEV (reference sequence). The V gene end was trimmed by 6 bases and the J gene end by 7 bases; junction bases not matched to a gene: 10. The CDR3 coding sequence is TGTGCCAGCAGGGGGTGGGACAGGGGGCCGCAGGAGCAGTACTTC. Its translation: CASRGWDRGPQEQYF.

This clonotype was picked up a small number of times. The genes are TRBV20-1 and TRBJ1-5; 11 nucleotides match TRBD1. The CDR3 has 16 amino acids. The J segment lost 5 bases and the V segment lost 3 bases, leaving 9 bases of the junction unmatched. CDR1 is DFQATT and CDR2 is SNEGSKA in the germline V gene (reference sequence). CDR3 DNA: TGCAGTGCTAGTGGAGCGGGACAGGGGGACCATCAGCCCCAGCATTTT. Residues: CSASGAGQGDHQPQHF.

This clonotype was seen repeatedly, ten times or more. The chain has TRBV5-1 and TRBJ2-3; D gene unclear. The CDR3 has 13 amino acids. The V gene lost 0 bases and the J gene lost 2 bases, with 4 bases spanning the gap. Germline assignment: CDR1 SGHRS and CDR2 YFSETQ. The DNA of the CDR3 is TGCGCCAGCAGCTTGGCCCCCACAGATACGCAGTATTTT. This sequence encodes CASSLAPTDTQYF.

This clonotype was observed a few times. The chain recombines TRBV2 with TRBJ2-1; D is perhaps TRBD1 (5 bases). The CDR3 extends over 13 amino acids. The V and J ends lost 1 base and 4 bases respectively, with 5 bases between them. Germline loops: CDR1 SNHLY, CDR2 FYNNEI. This chain's CDR3 is CASSEGQYNEQFF. CDR3 sequence (DNA): TGTGCCAGCAGTGAAGGACAGTACAATGAGCAGTTCTTC.

J is TRBJ2-3 and V is TRBV7-2; the D call may be TRBD1 or TRBD2 (7 bases each). Germline V gene data show CDR1 as SGHTA and CDR2 as FQGNSA. CDR3 length equals 13 residues. CDR3 region: CAARGGRVDTQYF. DNA for the CDR3: TGTGCGGCCAGGGGGGGCAGGGTAGATACGCAGTATTTT.

This clonotype appeared many times. The chain has TRBV12-3 or TRBV12-4 and TRBJ2-2; 11 positions agree with TRBD2. The CDR3 runs 16 residues. V lost 5 bases, J lost 4 bases, and 6 bases stayed unmatched. CDR3 sequence: CASSTGLAEFTGELFF. DNA for the CDR3: TGTGCCAGCAGTACGGGACTAGCGGAGTTCACCGGGGAGCTGTTTTTT.

The chain combines TRBV18 with TRBJ1-3; 8 nucleotides agree with TRBD1. V lost 0 bases, J lost 8 bases, and 6 bases stayed unmatched. Per germline, CDR1 KGHSH and CDR2 LQKENI. This CDR3 contains 15 residues. The CDR3 region is CASSPPMQGAHTIYF. CDR3 bases: TGTGCCAGCTCACCACCAATGCAGGGGGCTCACACCATATATTTT.

V usage is TRBV20-1 and J usage is TRBJ2-3, with 9 bases fitting TRBD2. The trim removed 2 bases at V and 3 bases at J, leaving 6 bases unmatched. The CDR3 is 15 amino acids. From germline, CDR1 is DFQATT and CDR2 SNEGSKA (reference sequence). Here the CDR3 reads CSARPSGARTDTQYF. For the CDR3, the DNA is TGCAGTGCTAGACCTAGCGGGGCGCGGACAGATACGCAGTATTTT.

The J gene is TRBJ2-1, the V gene TRBV5-1, with 13 bases matching TRBD2. The trim removed 2 bases at V and 0 bases at J, leaving 8 bases unmatched. The CDR3 is 19 residues long. Germline lookup yields CDR1 SGHRS and CDR2 YFSETQ. The CDR3 here is CASSLVLAGGLSSYNEQFF. Here the CDR3 DNA reads TGCGCCAGCAGCTTAGTACTAGCGGGGGGGCTCAGCTCCTACAATGAGCAGTTCTTC. Full variable domain (outside the CDR3, taken from reference TRBV5-1 and TRBJ2-1): KAGVTQTPRYLIKTRGQQVTLSCSPISGHRSVSWYQQTPGQGLQFLFEYFSETQRNKGNFPGRFSGRQFSNSRSEMNVSTLELGDSALYLCASSLVLAGGLSSYNEQFFGPGTRLTVL.

The table lists this clonotype with a few counts. This chain uses TRBV5-1 with TRBJ2-2; D might be TRBD2 (6 bases). This CDR3 is built from 14 residues. Germline CDR1 and CDR2: SGHRS and YFSETQ. Trimming removed 3 bases from V and 5 bases from J, with 11 bases in between. Here the CDR3 DNA reads TGCGCCAGCAGCTCACACGGAGGGACCGGGGAGCTGTTTTTT. Amino acids: CASSSHGGTGELFF.

The table lists this clonotype with a few counts. The chain employs TRBV30 and TRBJ1-1, with TRBD1 matching over 7 bases. The germline CDR1 and CDR2 sequences are GTSNPN and SVGIG (reference sequence). The CDR3 is 15 residues long. V lost 3 bases, J lost 1 base, and 8 bases stayed unmatched. DNA for the CDR3: TGTGCCTGGAGGGATAGCAGGGGGACGAACACTGAAGCTTTCTTT. It codes for CAWRDSRGTNTEAFF.